The T cell receptor (beta chain) described here comes from a study of T cell clones after liver transplantation. Repertoires were generated with immunoSEQ multiplex PCR, while TCRdb's copy carries only in-frame clones and drops some. The sample lists nearly 55,000 clones, about 88% occurring once. Study outcomes and limitations: Post-transplant, graft-donor-reactive CD4 TCRbeta sequences in blood dropped significantly in most of the 8 subjects. These preliminary findings come from unstandardized post-transplant sampling times.

Remarks on this clone: Its target is unknown. A read error may account for a junction end that differs from germline.

The clonotype comes from a human donor who received a liver transplant. The sequences come from CD4+ T cells from blood, collected before liver transplant.

The CDR3 region has the DNA TGTGCCACCAGGAGAGGGTCGGTTGGGGCTGAGACCCAGTACTTC. Translating gives CATRRGSVGAETQYF. The chain employs TRBV15 and TRBJ2-5; D is perhaps TRBD1 or TRBD2 (5 bases each). The CDR3 loop spans 15 amino acids. Germline loops: CDR1 LNHNV, CDR2 YYDKDF (reference sequence). Full variable domain (remainder filled in from reference TRBV15 and TRBJ2-5): DAMVIQNPRYQVTQFGKPVTLSCSQTLNHNVMYWYQQKSSQAPKLLFHYYDKDFNNEADTPDNFQSRRPNTSFCFLDIRSPGLGDTAMYLCATRRGSVGAETQYFGPGTRLLVL.